The 32 T cell receptor beta chains presented below share a single source sample, sequenced in a study of blood T cell repertoires in COVID-19 (TCRdb year 2020). To prepare the library, the immunoSEQ multiplex PCR assay was applied. In TCRdb, the immuneACCESS table is reduced to in-frame sequences with V and J assigned. These tables do not hold every clone; where another copy was compared, an unresolved V gene accounts for under half, and the others remain unexplained. In all, the sample holds 150,000 to 200,000 clones, and 81% of those were seen once. Approximately 12% of the sample is taken by the ten largest. Sequencing was performed on peripheral blood. The receptors here all came from an elderly woman with COVID-19, enrolled during active disease.

This clone showed up just a few times. The CDR3 region has the DNA TGCAGCGTTGAAGATCCGGAGGGCAAGGACTACGAGCAGTACTTC. It is translated as CSVEDPEGKDYEQYF. The chain recombines TRBV29-1 with TRBJ2-7; possibly TRBD2 for D (6 bases). V was trimmed by 0 bases and J by 3 bases, leaving 15 bases between them. The CDR3 has 15 amino acids. The germline V gene encodes CDR1 SQVTM and CDR2 ANQGSEA.

This chain connects TRBV19 to TRBJ2-5; TRBD1 agrees at 8 bases. This CDR3 region has 14 residues. Germline lookup yields CDR1 LNHDA and CDR2 SQIVND (reference sequence). The V gene end was trimmed by 4 bases and the J gene end by 3 bases; junction bases not matched to a gene: 4. The CDR3 protein is CASSTNRGKETQYF. The CDR3, as DNA: TGTGCCAGTAGTACAAACAGGGGGAAAGAGACCCAGTACTTC.

The V and J genes are TRBV6-2 or TRBV6-3 and TRBJ2-1; D gene uncertain. CDR1 and CDR2 (germline): MNHEY, SVGEGT. This CDR3 is 13 amino acids long. The V end was cut by 2 bases, the J end by 6 bases, with 8 bases between. CDR3 coding DNA: TGTGCCAGCAGTTACGCGGCCCTCAATGAGCAGTTCTTC. The encoded protein is CASSYAALNEQFF.

The chain is built from TRBV7-9 and TRBJ1-4, with D possibly being TRBD1 (5 bases). V dropped 5 bases and J dropped 8 bases, with 15 bases sitting between them. CDR3 length: 14 residues. Germline values: CDR1 SEHNR, CDR2 FQNEAQ (reference sequence). The CDR3 sequence: CASSRGGAGEKLFF. CDR3 DNA: TGTGCCAGCAGCCGTGGCGGGGCGGGCGAAAAACTGTTTTTT.

The rearrangement joins TRBV28 to TRBJ1-3, with a tentative D call TRBD1 (6 bases). Per germline, CDR1 MDHEN and CDR2 SYDVKM. This CDR3 has 14 amino acids. V lost 9 bases to trimming and J lost 2 bases, with 14 bases between them. The CDR3 here is CASKTGRAGNTIYF. CDR3 nucleotide sequence: TGTGCCAGTAAAACAGGGCGGGCTGGAAACACCATATATTTT. Full variable domain (outside the CDR3, taken from reference TRBV28 and TRBJ1-3): DVKVTQSSRYLVKRTGEKVFLECVQDMDHENMFWYRQDPGLGLRLIYFSYDVKMKEKGDIPEGYSVSREKKERFSLILESASTNQTSMYLCASKTGRAGNTIYFGEGSWLTVV.

The chain has TRBV19 and TRBJ1-4, with a possible D match to TRBD1 (6 bases). Germline V lookup: CDR1 LNHDA, CDR2 SQIVND (reference sequence). With 5 bases removed from V and 0 bases from J, the gap between germline ends came to 10 bases. The CDR3 spans 15 residues. The CDR3 region is CASSRTVTTNEKLFF. The CDR3 DNA reads TGTGCCAGTAGTCGGACAGTCACAACTAATGAAAAACTGTTTTTT.

This clone was seen a single time. The CDR3 loop is CASSGTGGGTDTQYF. CDR3 DNA sequence: TGTGCCAGCAGCGGGACAGGGGGCGGCACAGATACGCAGTATTTT. The rearrangement links TRBV5-4 to TRBJ2-3, with 12 bases fitting TRBD1. The CDR3 loop spans 15 amino acids. Germline-derived CDR1 and CDR2 are SGHNT and YYREEE (reference sequence). After removal of 4 bases from V and 1 base from J, the junction contained 1 base not matched to a gene.

This clone was counted between two and nine times. The chain recombines TRBV5-4 with TRBJ1-1; 8 bases line up with TRBD1. Germline-derived CDR1 and CDR2 are SGHNT and YYREEE (reference sequence). This CDR3 region has 12 residues. Germline trimming cut 5 bases from V and 10 bases from J; bases unmatched to any gene: 7. CDR3 loop: CASSYQGAGAFF. In DNA, the CDR3 is TGTGCCAGCAGTTACCAGGGGGCCGGAGCTTTCTTT.

V is TRBV19 and J is TRBJ1-2; 9 bases fit TRBD1. The CDR3 spans 17 residues. CDR1 and CDR2 from the germline V gene are LNHDA and SQIVND (reference sequence). Trimming took 8 bases from V and 5 from J; bases not matched to a gene: 18. CDR3 amino acids: CASESTAGTGLGYGYTF. The CDR3 DNA sequence: TGTGCCAGTGAGTCCACCGCCGGGACAGGGCTTGGGTATGGCTACACCTTC.

This clone came up a few times. V and J are TRBV20-1 and TRBJ2-1; D possibly corresponds to TRBD2 (5 bases). The germline V gene encodes CDR1 DFQATT and CDR2 SNEGSKA (reference sequence). This CDR3 has 11 amino acids. V was cut by 0 bases and J by 12 bases, with 9 bases left in between. The CDR3 sequence: CSAREDEGQFF. DNA for the CDR3: TGCAGTGCTAGAGAGGACGAGGGGCAGTTCTTC.

This rearrangement joins TRBV18 to TRBJ2-2; 8 bases fit TRBD1. The germline V gene encodes CDR1 KGHSH and CDR2 LQKENI. V dropped 3 bases and J dropped 7; count of bases not matched to a gene: 7. This CDR3 has 15 amino acids. The CDR3 loop reads CASSPGQGGVGELFF. CDR3 bases: TGTGCCAGCTCACCCGGACAGGGAGGAGTCGGGGAGCTGTTTTTT.

CDR3 coding DNA: TGTGCCAGCAGTTACTCAGCGAACTATGGCTACACCTTC. It specifies CASSYSANYGYTF. The chain uses TRBV6-2 or TRBV6-3 and TRBJ1-2; D is ambiguous. This CDR3 contains 13 residues. Trimming cost V 0 bases and J 2 bases, with 4 bases left between them. Germline CDR1 MNHEY, CDR2 SVGEGT.

V is TRBV4-2 and J is TRBJ1-1, with 7 nucleotides matching TRBD1. This CDR3 comprises 15 residues. CDR1 LGHNA and CDR2 YNFKEQ come from the germline V gene. J was trimmed by 4 bases and V by 2 bases; bases with no gene match: 7. The CDR3 DNA sequence: TGTGCCAGCAGCCAACCGACAGGGTCCTTCACTGAAGCTTTCTTT. Its translation: CASSQPTGSFTEAFF.

The chain recombines TRBV7-9 with TRBJ2-7, with 7 bases fitting TRBD1. From germline, CDR1 is SEHNR and CDR2 FQNEAQ (reference sequence). V dropped 3 bases and J dropped 3; count of bases not matched to a gene: 5. The CDR3 length is 14 residues. This chain's CDR3 is CASSLGQRYYEQYF. The DNA for the CDR3 is TGTGCCAGCAGCTTGGGACAGCGCTACTACGAGCAGTACTTC.

This chain uses TRBV3-1 (or the pseudogene TRBV3-2) with TRBJ1-2, with 10 positions matching TRBD1. Germline CDR1 reads LGHDT; CDR2 reads YNNKEL (reference sequence). This CDR3 spans 14 amino acids. V shed 5 bases, J shed 4 bases, and the junction held 4 bases outside the gene matches. CDR3 sequence reads: CASSKGQGRYGYTF. The CDR3 DNA is TGTGCCAGCAGCAAGGGACAGGGGCGCTATGGCTACACCTTC.

The chain uses TRBV28 and TRBJ1-5; TRBD1 matches at 7 bases. Germline V gene lookup returns CDR1 MDHEN and CDR2 SYDVKM. This CDR3 has 15 amino acids. V was clipped by 5 bases and J by 5 bases; unmatched bases: 9. The CDR3, as DNA: TGTGCCAGCAGTGACAGGGTAAAAGAAGATCAGCCCCAGCATTTT. Translated, it gives CASSDRVKEDQPQHF.

V gene TRBV29-1 combines with J gene TRBJ2-3, with a possible D match to TRBD1 (5 bases). There are 12 residues in the CDR3. CDR1 SQVTM and CDR2 ANQGSEA come from the germline V gene. V lost 5 bases and J lost 4, with 10 bases in between. CDR3 sequence reads: CSVSSGPDTQYF. The CDR3 DNA follows: TGCAGCGTTTCATCAGGGCCAGATACGCAGTATTTT.

The gene calls are TRBV9 and TRBJ2-1; 13 nucleotides match TRBD2. Germline values: CDR1 SGDLS, CDR2 YYNGEE. V shed 0 bases, J shed 0 bases, and the junction held 9 bases outside the gene matches. The CDR3 sequence is 20 residues long. The CDR3 loop reads CASSVETGGLAGFSYNEQFF. In nucleotides, the CDR3 is TGTGCCAGCAGCGTAGAGACGGGGGGACTAGCGGGATTCTCCTACAATGAGCAGTTCTTC.

This clone was seen just once. This chain uses TRBV2 with TRBJ2-7; 9 bases map to TRBD2. Germline V gene data show CDR1 as SNHLY and CDR2 as FYNNEI. This CDR3 contains 17 residues. Losses at the gene ends were 8 bases for V and 3 bases for J; bases not matched to a gene: 17. Here the CDR3 DNA reads TGTGCCAGCCTAGGGGGGGGAGCGGGAGGCAAACTCTACGAGCAGTACTTC. This sequence encodes CASLGGGAGGKLYEQYF.

CDR3 protein: CASSYSGTGGSPLHF. CDR3 sequence (DNA): TGTGCCAGCAGTTACTCGGGGACAGGAGGTTCACCCCTCCACTTT. The chain links TRBV6-5 to TRBJ1-6, with TRBD1 identical over 8 bases. CDR1 and CDR2 (germline): MNHEY, SVGAGI. After removal of 0 bases from V and 9 bases from J, the junction contained 4 bases not matched to a gene. This CDR3 is 15 amino acids long.

The chain employs TRBV28 and TRBJ2-1; D unresolved. Germline V lookup: CDR1 MDHEN, CDR2 SYDVKM. The CDR3 loop spans 11 amino acids. The V end was cut by 5 bases, the J end by 9 bases, with 8 bases between. The CDR3 nucleotides read TGTGCCAGCAGTCTTTGGGCTGAGCAGTTCTTC. Its translation: CASSLWAEQFF.

The chain links TRBV4-2 to TRBJ1-1; perhaps TRBD1 as D (5 bases). This CDR3 contains 14 residues. Germline loops: CDR1 LGHNA, CDR2 YNFKEQ. V lost 1 base to trimming and J lost 8 bases, with 14 bases between them. CDR3 DNA: TGTGCCAGCAGCCAAGGAAGGGGTGTAGGCGAAGCTTTCTTT. Encoded protein: CASSQGRGVGEAFF.

This clone was picked up a small number of times. The chain couples TRBV28 to TRBJ1-2; D is undetermined. The V end was cut by 3 bases, the J end by 2 bases, with 10 bases between. The germline V gene has CDR1 MDHEN and CDR2 SYDVKM. The CDR3 loop spans 14 amino acids. The CDR3 DNA follows: TGTGCCAGCAGTTTGAAGAGGATAAACTATGGCTACACCTTC. This gives the protein CASSLKRINYGYTF.

This sequence joins TRBV4-1 and TRBJ2-7, with 7 bases that match TRBD1. V dropped 2 bases and J dropped 2; count of bases not matched to a gene: 6. Germline loops: CDR1 MGHRA, CDR2 YSYEKL. The CDR3 has 15 amino acids. The CDR3 is CASSQPTGTAYEQYF. CDR3 nucleotide sequence: TGCGCCAGCAGCCAACCTACCGGGACAGCCTACGAGCAGTACTTC.

This clone was detected once. The V call is TRBV27, the J call TRBJ1-4; the D is unclear. The CDR3 is made up of 13 amino acids. Looked up from germline, CDR1 is MNHEY and CDR2 is SMNVEV (reference sequence). V gave up 5 bases and J gave up 4 bases, with 8 bases separating them. The CDR3 loop reads CASSRGLNEKLFF. The CDR3 DNA is TGTGCCAGCAGTCGCGGGCTTAATGAAAAACTGTTTTTT.

This clone has more than one count but fewer than ten. The chain is built from TRBV4-3 and TRBJ2-2; D possibly corresponds to TRBD1 (5 bases). The V gene's germline CDR1 is LGHNA and CDR2 YSLEER. The length of the CDR3 is 17 residues. Trimming removed 0 bases from V and 6 bases from J, with 17 bases in between. The CDR3 coding sequence is TGCGCCAGCAGCCAAGATGAGCTCAGGGAAATGGCCGGGGAGCTGTTTTTT. It translates to CASSQDELREMAGELFF.

The chain has TRBV7-9 and TRBJ2-5, with 9 positions matching TRBD1. CDR1 is SEHNR and CDR2 is FQNEAQ in the germline V gene (reference sequence). The CDR3 covers 17 residues. The V segment lost 1 base and the J segment 7 bases; nucleotides outside the gene matches: 13. This CDR3 is CASSLDALGQGSGTQYF. In nucleotides, the CDR3 is TGTGCCAGCAGCTTAGATGCCTTAGGACAGGGGAGTGGGACCCAGTACTTC.

The chain uses TRBV5-4 and TRBJ2-2; tentatively, D is TRBD1 (6 bases). V was pared by 3 bases and J by 4 bases, with 19 bases between. The CDR3 contains 17 residues. CDR1 and CDR2 from the germline V gene are SGHNT and YYREEE (reference sequence). The CDR3 loop is CASSWFRGRASTGELFF. CDR3 nucleotides: TGTGCCAGCAGCTGGTTCAGGGGACGTGCGAGCACCGGGGAGCTGTTTTTT.

The gene calls are TRBV28 and TRBJ1-2, with 7 bases identical to TRBD1. The J segment lost 2 bases and the V segment lost 7 bases, leaving 4 bases of the junction unmatched. The CDR3 runs to 13 residues. Germline CDR1 is MDHEN and CDR2 is SYDVKM. CDR3 nucleotide sequence: TGTGCCAGCATCTCCAGGGGGAACTATGGCTACACCTTC. Translated, it gives CASISRGNYGYTF.

J is TRBJ2-2 and V is TRBV7-8; D possibly corresponds to TRBD2 (5 bases). Trimming removed 7 bases from V and 4 bases from J, with 16 bases in between. The germline V gene has CDR1 SGHVS and CDR2 FQNEAQ. The CDR3 contains 15 residues. The CDR3 is CASTRTGSGTGELFF. The CDR3 DNA sequence: TGTGCCAGCACCCGAACGGGGTCGGGCACCGGGGAGCTGTTTTTT.

This clone was recorded a few times. The chain carries TRBV18 and TRBJ2-1; 7 bases map to TRBD1. Germline lookup yields CDR1 KGHSH and CDR2 LQKENI. The CDR3 consists of 16 residues. After removal of 2 bases from V and 4 bases from J, the junction contained 8 bases not matched to a gene. The DNA for the CDR3 is TGTGCCAGCTCACCAAAGGGGACAGTTACTTACAATGAGCAGTTCTTC. It encodes CASSPKGTVTYNEQFF.

The chain carries TRBV7-8 and TRBJ2-3, with TRBD1 as a possible D gene (6 bases). In germline, CDR1 is SGHVS, CDR2 FQNEAQ. Between the trimmed V and J ends, which lost 5 bases and 2 bases, there was a span of 8 bases. The CDR3 loop spans 13 amino acids. CDR3 sequence reads: CASSGDITDTQYF. CDR3 nucleotide sequence: TGTGCCAGCAGCGGGGACATCACAGATACGCAGTATTTT.